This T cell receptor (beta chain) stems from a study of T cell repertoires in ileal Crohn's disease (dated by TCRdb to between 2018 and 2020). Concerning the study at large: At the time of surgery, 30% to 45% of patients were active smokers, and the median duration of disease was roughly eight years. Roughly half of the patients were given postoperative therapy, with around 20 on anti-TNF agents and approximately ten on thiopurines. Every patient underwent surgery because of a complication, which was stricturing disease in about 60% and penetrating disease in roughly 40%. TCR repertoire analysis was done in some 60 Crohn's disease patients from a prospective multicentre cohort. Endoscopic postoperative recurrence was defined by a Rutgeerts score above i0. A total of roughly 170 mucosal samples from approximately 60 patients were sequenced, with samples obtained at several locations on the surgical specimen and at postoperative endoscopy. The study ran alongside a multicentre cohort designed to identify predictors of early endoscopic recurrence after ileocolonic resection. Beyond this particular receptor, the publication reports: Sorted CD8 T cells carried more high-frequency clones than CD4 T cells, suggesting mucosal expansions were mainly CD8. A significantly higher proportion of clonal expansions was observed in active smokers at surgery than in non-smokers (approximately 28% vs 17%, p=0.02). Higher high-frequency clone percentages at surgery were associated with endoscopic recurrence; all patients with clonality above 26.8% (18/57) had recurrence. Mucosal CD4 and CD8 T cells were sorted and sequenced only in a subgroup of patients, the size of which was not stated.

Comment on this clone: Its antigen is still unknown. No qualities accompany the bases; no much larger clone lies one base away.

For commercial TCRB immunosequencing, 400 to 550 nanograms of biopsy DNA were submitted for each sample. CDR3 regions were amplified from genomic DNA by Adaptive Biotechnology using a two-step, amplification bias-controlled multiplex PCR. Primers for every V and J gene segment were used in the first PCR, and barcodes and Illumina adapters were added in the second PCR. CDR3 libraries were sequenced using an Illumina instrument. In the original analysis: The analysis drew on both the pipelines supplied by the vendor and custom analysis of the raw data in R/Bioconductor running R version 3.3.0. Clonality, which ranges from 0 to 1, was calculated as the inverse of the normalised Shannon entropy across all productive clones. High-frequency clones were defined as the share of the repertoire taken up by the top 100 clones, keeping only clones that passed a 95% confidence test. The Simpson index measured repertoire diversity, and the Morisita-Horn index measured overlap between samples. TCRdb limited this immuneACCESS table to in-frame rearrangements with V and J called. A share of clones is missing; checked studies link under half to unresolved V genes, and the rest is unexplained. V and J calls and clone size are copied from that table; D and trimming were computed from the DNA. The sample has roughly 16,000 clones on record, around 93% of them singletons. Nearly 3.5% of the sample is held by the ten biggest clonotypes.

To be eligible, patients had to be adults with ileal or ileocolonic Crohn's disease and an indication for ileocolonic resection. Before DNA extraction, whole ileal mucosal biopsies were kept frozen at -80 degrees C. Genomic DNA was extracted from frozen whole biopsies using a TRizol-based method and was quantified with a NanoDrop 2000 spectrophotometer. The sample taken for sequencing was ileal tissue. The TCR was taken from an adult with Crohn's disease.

The CDR3 corresponds to CATSRDSAGGLAKNIQYF. The DNA sequence is given as TGTGCCACCAGCAGAGATTCTGCGGGGGGACTAGCCAAAAACATTCAGTACTTC. Here the chain combines TRBV15 and TRBJ2-4, with 8 bases matching TRBD2. CDR1 and CDR2, looked up from the germline V gene (reference sequence), are LNHNV and YYDKDF. The V end gives up 0 bases and the J end 0 bases, leaving 7 bases in the junction not matched to a gene. Its CDR3 holds 18 amino acids, cysteine through phenylalanine. The only DNA kept is the CDR3, 54 bases in frame from the first base.